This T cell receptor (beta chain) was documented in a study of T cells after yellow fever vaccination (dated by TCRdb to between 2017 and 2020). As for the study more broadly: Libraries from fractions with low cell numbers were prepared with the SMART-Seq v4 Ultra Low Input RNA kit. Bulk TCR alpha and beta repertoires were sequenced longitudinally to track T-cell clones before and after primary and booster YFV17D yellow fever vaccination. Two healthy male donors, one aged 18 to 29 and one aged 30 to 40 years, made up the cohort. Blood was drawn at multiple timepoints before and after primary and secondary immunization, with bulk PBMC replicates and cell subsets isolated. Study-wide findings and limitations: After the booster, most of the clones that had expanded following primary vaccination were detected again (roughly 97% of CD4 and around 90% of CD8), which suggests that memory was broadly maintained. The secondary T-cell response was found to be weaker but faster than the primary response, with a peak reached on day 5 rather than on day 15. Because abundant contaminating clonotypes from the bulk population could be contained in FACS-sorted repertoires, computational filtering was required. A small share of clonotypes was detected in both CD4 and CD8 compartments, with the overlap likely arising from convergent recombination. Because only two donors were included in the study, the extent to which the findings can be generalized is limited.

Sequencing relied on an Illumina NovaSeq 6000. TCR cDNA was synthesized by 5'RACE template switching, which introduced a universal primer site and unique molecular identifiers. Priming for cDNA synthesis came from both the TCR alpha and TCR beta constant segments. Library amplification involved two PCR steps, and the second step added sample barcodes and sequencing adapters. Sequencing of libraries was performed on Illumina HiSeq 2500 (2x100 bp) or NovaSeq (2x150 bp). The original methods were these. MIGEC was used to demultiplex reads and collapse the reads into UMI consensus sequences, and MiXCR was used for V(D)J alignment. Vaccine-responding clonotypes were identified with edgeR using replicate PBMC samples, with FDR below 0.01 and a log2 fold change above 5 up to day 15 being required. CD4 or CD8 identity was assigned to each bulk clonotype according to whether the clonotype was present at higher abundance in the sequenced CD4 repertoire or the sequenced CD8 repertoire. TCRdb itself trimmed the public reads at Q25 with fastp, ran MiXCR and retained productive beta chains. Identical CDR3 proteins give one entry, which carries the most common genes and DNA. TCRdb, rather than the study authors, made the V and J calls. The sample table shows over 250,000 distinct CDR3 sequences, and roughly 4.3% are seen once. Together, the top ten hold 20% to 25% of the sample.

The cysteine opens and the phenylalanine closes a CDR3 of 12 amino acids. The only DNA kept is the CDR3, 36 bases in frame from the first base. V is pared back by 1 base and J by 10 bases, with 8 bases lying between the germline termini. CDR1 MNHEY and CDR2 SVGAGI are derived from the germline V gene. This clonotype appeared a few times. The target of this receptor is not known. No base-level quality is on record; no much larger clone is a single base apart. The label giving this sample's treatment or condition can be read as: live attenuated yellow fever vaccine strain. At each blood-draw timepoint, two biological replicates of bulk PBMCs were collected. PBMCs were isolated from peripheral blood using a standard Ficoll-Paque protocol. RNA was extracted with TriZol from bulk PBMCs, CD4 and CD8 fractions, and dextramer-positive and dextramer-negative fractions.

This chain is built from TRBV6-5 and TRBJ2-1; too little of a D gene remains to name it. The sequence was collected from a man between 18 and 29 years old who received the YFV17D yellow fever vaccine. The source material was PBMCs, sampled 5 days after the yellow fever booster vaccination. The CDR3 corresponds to CASSYYGREQFF. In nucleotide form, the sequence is TGTGCCAGCAGTTACTACGGTAGAGAGCAGTTCTTC.